This T cell receptor beta chain appears in the sequencing data of a study of CD8+ T cells in alopecia areata. After isolation, RNA underwent reverse transcription to generate cDNA as the sequencing template. The repertoire was sequenced with immunoSEQ multiplex PCR; TCRdb's copy has only in-frame clones and lacks some. The data show a few hundred thousand clones, around two fifths seen once. Study results and caveats: There were many expanded lesional clones persisting in scalp and blood during tofacitinib. Sharing of TCR sequences between patients (possibly for HLA-related reasons) was less clear than in mice.

On this clone itself: Its specificity is unknown.

Treatment reported: oral pan-JAK inhibitor, 5-10 mg twice daily. The CDR3 totals 17 residues. J was trimmed by 15 bases and V by 4 bases; bases with no gene match: 16. CDR1 is MGHRA and CDR2 is YSYEKL in the germline V gene. The sequence was collected from a human donor with alopecia areata. The sequenced sample was CD4+ T cells sorted from blood, obtained between weeks 30 and 35, from a patient treated with tofacitinib. This rearrangement joins TRBV4-1 to TRBJ2-1, with 15 bases identical to TRBD2. In DNA form, the CDR3 reads TGCGCCAGCAGCCCAGAAGGGGTACCGGGACTAGCGGGGGGCCCGTTCTTC. It codes for CASSPEGVPGLAGGPFF.